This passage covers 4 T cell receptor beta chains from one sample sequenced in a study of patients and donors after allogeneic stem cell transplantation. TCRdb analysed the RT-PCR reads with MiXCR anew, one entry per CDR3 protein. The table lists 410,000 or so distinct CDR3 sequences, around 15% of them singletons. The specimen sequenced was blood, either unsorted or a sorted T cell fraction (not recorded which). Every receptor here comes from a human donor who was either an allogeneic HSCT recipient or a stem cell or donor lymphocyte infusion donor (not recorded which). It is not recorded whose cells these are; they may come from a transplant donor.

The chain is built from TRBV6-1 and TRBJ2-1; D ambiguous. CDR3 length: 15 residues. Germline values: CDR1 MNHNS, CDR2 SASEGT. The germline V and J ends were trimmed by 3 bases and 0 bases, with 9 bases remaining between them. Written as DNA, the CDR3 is TGTGCCAGCAGTGATCGGTACAACTCCTACAATGAGCAGTTCTTC. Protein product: CASSDRYNSYNEQFF.

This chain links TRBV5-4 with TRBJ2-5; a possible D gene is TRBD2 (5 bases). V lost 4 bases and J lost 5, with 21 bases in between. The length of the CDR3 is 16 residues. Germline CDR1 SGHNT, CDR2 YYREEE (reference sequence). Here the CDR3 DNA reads TGTGCCAGCAGCCCGGACGGGGTAGAGGGTCGCGAGACCCAGTACTTC. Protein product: CASSPDGVEGRETQYF. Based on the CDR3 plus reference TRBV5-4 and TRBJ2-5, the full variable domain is ETGVTQSPTHLIKTRGQQVTLRCSSQSGHNTVSWYQQALGQGPQFIFQYYREEENGRGNFPPRFSGLQFPNYSSELNVNALELDDSALYLCASSPDGVEGRETQYFGPGTRLLVL.

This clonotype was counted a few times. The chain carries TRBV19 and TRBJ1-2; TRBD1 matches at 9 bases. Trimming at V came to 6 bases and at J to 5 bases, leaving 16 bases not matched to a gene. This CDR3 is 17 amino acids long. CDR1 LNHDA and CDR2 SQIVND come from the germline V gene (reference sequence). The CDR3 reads CASSPNPQGARRYGYTF. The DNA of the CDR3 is TGTGCCAGTAGCCCGAATCCACAGGGGGCAAGAAGATATGGCTACACCTTC.

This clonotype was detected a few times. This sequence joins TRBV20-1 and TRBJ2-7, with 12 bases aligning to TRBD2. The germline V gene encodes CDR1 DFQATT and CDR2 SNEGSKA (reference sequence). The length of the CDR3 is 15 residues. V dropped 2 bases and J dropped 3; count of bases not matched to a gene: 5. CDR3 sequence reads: CSARLAGGPVYEQYF. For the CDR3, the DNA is TGCAGTGCTAGACTAGCGGGAGGGCCCGTCTACGAGCAGTACTTC.